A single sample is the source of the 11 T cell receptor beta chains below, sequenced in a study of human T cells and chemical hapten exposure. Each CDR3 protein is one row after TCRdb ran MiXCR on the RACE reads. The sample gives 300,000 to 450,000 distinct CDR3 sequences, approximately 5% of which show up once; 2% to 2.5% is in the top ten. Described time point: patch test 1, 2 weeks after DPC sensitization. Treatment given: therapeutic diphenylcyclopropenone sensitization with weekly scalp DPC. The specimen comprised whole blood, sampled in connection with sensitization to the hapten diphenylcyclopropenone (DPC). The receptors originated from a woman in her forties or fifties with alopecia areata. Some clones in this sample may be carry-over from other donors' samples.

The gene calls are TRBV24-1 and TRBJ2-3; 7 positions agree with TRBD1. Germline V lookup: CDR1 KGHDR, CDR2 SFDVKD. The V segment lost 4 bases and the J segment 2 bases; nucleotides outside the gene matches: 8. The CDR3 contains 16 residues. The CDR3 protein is CATSESTGAVTDTQYF. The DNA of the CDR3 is TGTGCCACCAGTGAATCTACAGGGGCCGTCACAGATACGCAGTATTTT.

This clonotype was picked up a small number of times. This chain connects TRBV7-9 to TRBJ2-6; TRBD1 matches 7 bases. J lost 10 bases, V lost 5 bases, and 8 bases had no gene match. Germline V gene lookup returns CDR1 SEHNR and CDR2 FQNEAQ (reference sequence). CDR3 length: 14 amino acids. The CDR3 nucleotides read TGTGCCAGCAGCCTAACAGGGGCGGAGAACGTCCTGACTTTC. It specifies CASSLTGAENVLTF.

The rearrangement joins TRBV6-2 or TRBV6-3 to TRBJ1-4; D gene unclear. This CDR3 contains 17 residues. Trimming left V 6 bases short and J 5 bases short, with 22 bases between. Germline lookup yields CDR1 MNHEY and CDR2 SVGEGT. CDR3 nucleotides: TGTGCCAGCAGAGTGGGTCGGACCTCCGGAGGAAATGAAAAACTGTTTTTT. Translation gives CASRVGRTSGGNEKLFF.

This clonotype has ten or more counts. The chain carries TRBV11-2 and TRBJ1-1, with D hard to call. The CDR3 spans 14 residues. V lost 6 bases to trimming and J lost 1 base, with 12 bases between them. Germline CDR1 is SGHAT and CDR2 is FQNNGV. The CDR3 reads CASRIPVGNTEAFF. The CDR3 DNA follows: TGTGCCAGCAGGATCCCAGTGGGGAACACTGAAGCTTTCTTT.

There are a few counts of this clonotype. CDR3 DNA sequence: TGTGCCAGCAGCGGTGGGACTAGCGGGAGTTACAATGAGCAGTTCTTC. This encodes CASSGGTSGSYNEQFF. V usage is TRBV7-2 and J usage is TRBJ2-1; 14 bases agree with TRBD2. The CDR3 loop spans 16 amino acids. The V gene end was trimmed by 5 bases and the J gene end by 4 bases; junction bases not matched to a gene: 4. The germline CDR1 and CDR2 sequences are SGHTA and FQGNSA.

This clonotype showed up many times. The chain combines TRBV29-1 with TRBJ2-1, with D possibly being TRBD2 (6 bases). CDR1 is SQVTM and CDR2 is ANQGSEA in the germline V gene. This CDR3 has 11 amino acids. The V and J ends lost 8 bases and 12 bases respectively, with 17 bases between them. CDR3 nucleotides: TGCAGCTACTTGGGGGGAAAGGGGCAGTTCTTC. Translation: CSYLGGKGQFF.

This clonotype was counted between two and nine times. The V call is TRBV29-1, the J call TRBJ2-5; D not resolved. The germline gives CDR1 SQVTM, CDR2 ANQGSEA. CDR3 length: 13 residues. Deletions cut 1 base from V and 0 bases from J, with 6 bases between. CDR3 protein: CSVEVVYQETQYF. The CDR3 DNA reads TGCAGCGTTGAAGTCGTTTACCAAGAGACCCAGTACTTC.

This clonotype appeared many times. CDR3 in DNA: TGCGCCAGCAGGGCGGACACCCCGAACACTGAAGCTTTCTTT. Amino acids: CASRADTPNTEAFF. The chain joins TRBV4-1 to TRBJ1-1; D might be TRBD1 (5 bases). Germline V CDR1 and CDR2: MGHRA, YSYEKL. This CDR3 is built from 14 residues. V was trimmed by 6 bases and J by 1 base, leaving 12 bases between them.

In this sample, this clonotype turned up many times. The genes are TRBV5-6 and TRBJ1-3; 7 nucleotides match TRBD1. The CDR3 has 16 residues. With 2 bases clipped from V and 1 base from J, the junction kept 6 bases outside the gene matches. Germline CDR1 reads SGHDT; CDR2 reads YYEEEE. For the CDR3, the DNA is TGTGCCAGCAGCTTTCCGGGACAGCCGTCTGGAAACACCATATATTTT. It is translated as CASSFPGQPSGNTIYF.

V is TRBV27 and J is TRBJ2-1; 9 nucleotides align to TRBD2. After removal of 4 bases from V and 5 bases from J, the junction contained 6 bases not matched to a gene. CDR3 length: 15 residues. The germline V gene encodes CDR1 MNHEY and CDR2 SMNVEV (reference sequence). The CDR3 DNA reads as TGTGCCAGCAGTTCGAGCGGGGGGCTAAACAATGAGCAGTTCTTC. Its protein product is CASSSSGGLNNEQFF.

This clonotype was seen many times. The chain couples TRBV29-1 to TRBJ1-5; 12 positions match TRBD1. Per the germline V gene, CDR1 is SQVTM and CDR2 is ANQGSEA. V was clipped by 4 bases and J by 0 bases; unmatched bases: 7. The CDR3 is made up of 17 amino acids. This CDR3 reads CSVAGTGGEYSNQPQHF. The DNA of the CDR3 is TGCAGCGTTGCCGGGACAGGGGGCGAGTATAGCAATCAGCCCCAGCATTTT.